A selection of T cell receptor beta chains follows, all from one sample in a study of blood T cell repertoires in COVID-19. Here immunoSEQ multiplex PCR was the method, and the copy in TCRdb shows in-frame clones only, minus some. The repertoire holds about 94,000 clones, with about 80% as singletons. Sequencing was carried out using peripheral blood. These receptor sequences come from a human donor in a cohort sampled during active COVID-19. CDR3s include the opening cysteine and the closing phenylalanine or tryptophan. A D gene is named only where the DNA matches it firmly. Size is omitted from some rows. Given values are once, few, many or a class for expanded clones.

few	TRBD1	TRBV11-2	TRBJ2-1	TGTGCCAGCAGCTTGAGGCCGGGACAGGGGTTTTATGAGCAGTTCTTC	CASSLRPGQGFYEQFF
.	.	TRBV6-5	TRBJ2-6	TGTGCCAGCAGATTGGAGGCCCCTGGGGCCAACGTCCTGACTTTC	CASRLEAPGANVLTF
.	TRBD2	TRBV5-5	TRBJ2-1	TGTGCCAGCAGCTTCGATGGACTAGCCATCAATGAGCAGTTCTTC	CASSFDGLAINEQFF
.	.	TRBV5-1	TRBJ1-6	TGCGCCAGCAGCTTTTCTGGAGACAGTTTAAATTCACCCCTCCACTTT	CASSFSGDSLNSPLHF
.	.	TRBV20-1	TRBJ2-7	TGCAGCGAACAGGGTTCCTACGAGCAGTACTTC	CSEQGSYEQYF
once	TRBD1	TRBV20-1	TRBJ2-4	TGCAGTGCTAGTAGGACAGGGGGCTCGGCCAAAAACATTCAGTACTTC	CSASRTGGSAKNIQYF
.	.	TRBV2	TRBJ2-3	TGTGCCAGCGGGAGTGGGGGCGAGGATACGCAGTATTTT	CASGSGGEDTQYF
.	TRBD2	TRBV19	TRBJ2-7	TGTGCCAGTAGTCCACGGACTAGCGGGATCAGCGAGCAGTACTTC	CASSPRTSGISEQYF
.	.	TRBV2	TRBJ1-2	TGTGCCAGCAGTGAAGGGGGCAGGGACTATGGCTACACCTTC	CASSEGGRDYGYTF
.	.	TRBV10-2	TRBJ2-1	TGCGCCAGCAGTGGAATTGGGGGCCGTTACAATGAGCAGTTCTTC	CASSGIGGRYNEQFF
once	.	TRBV5-1	TRBJ1-6	TGCGCCAGCAGCAGCAGGGAGGGAAATAATTCACCCCTCCACTTT	CASSSREGNNSPLHF
.	.	TRBV2	TRBJ1-3	TGTGCCAGCAGTTGGTCCCGCCCCCAGGGAGGAAACACCATATATTTT	CASSWSRPQGGNTIYF
once	.	TRBV30	TRBJ1-2	TGTGCCTGGAGTGTAGGACAGAACTATGGCTACACCTTC	CAWSVGQNYGYTF
.	TRBD2	TRBV20-1	TRBJ2-5	TGCAGTGCTAGTCCTAGCGGGGAGAAGACCCAGTACTTC	CSASPSGEKTQYF